This T cell receptor (beta chain) was found in a study of blood T cells in healthy people across ages. This clonotype was seen a handful of times. Next came a second PCR, run for about 7 to 12 cycles, which used a sample-barcoded 5' primer along with a J-beta primer mix. A single record per CDR3 protein comes from TCRdb applying MiXCR to the 5' RACE reads. Of around 940,000 distinct CDR3 sequences listed, roughly 51% were seen once; the top ten hold around a fifth. The germline V gene encodes CDR1 SGHTS and CDR2 YDEGEE. Trimming took off 7 bases at V and 0 bases at J, with 15 bases between the two ends. This CDR3 spans 15 amino acids.

This TCR derives from a woman aged 55-70 years in good health. The specimen sequenced was blood. The chain carries TRBV5-8 and TRBJ2-3; D gene uncertain. The CDR3 sequence: CASSGRGDSTDTQYF. The DNA of the CDR3 is TGTGCCAGCTCCGGTCGAGGAGACAGCACAGATACGCAGTATTTT. The whole variable domain, remainder taken from reference TRBV5-8 and TRBJ2-3, is EAGVTQSPTHLIKTRGQQATLRCSPISGHTSVYWYQQALGLGLQFLLWYDEGEERNRGNFPPRFSGRQFPNYSSELNVNALELEDSALYLCASSGRGDSTDTQYFGPGTRLTVL.